This TCR beta chain was sequenced in a study of T cells after posttransplantation cyclophosphamide. Findings and caveats of the study: Donor CD8+ memory clones often dominated recipient blood repertoires at later times. Tissue-infiltrating T cells from skin or gut overlapped little with blood T cells. Recipient CMV seropositivity and CMV reactivation strongly tracked TRB clonality.

Regarding this clone: Its antigen is not identified.

Trimming pared 2 bases from V and 6 bases from J, leaving 16 bases between. This CDR3 has 16 amino acids. Per germline, CDR1 ENHRY and CDR2 SYGVKD. Clones were read by immunoSEQ multiplex PCR, and TCRdb kept only the in-frame ones, dropping some. The sample carries approximately 32,000 clones, 70% to 90% recorded once. V is TRBV10-3 and J is TRBJ2-2; perhaps TRBD2 as D (6 bases). Sample: PBMCs. This sequence was found in a woman between 35 and 50 years old with a blood cancer, CMV-positive, and with a related stem cell donor. As DNA, the CDR3 is TGTGCCATCAGTGAGAGATCTGGGGGACTCCCCGGGGAGCTGTTTTTT. Translating it yields CAISERSGGLPGELFF.